The clone carrying this T cell receptor (beta chain) was counted ten times or more. What it binds is not known. Germline-derived CDR1 and CDR2 are SGHRS and YFSETQ. This CDR3 spans 17 amino acids. With 0 bases removed from V and 2 bases from J, the gap between germline ends came to 17 bases. The entry originates in a study of T-cell reconstitution after alpha-beta-depleted transplantation in children. Findings and caveats of the study: The origin of alpha-beta T cells about two months after transplant was reportedly several hundred expanded graft clones. T-cell counts and diversity at one year following transplant were attributed mainly to newly produced T cells. For some patients, TCRbeta diversity was high at day 60 because of recipient T cells and thymic progenitors that survived.

Unique molecular identifiers were built into the TCRbeta library. One entry per CDR3 protein, called by TCRdb with MiXCR from the PCR reads. The data contain around 200,000 distinct CDR3 sequences, 7.5% to 9.5% of them singletons. This chain links TRBV5-1 with TRBJ1-1; possibly TRBD1 for D (6 bases). This specimen consisted of PBMCs, mostly from graft donor cells, obtained 360 days after TCRalphabeta/CD19-depleted stem cell transplant. The receptor comes from a male patient between 2 and 9 years old who had a stem cell transplant for acute myeloid leukemia, so the T cells may come from the graft donor. The CDR3 region has the DNA TGCGCCAGCAGCTTGGTGGATCGGGGGCGGACTAACACTGAAGCTTTCTTT. This encodes CASSLVDRGRTNTEAFF.